This TCR beta chain came from a study of early stage breast cancer tumors. The overall study: The ER+/PR+/HER2- tumors included roughly eight ductal and a few lobular carcinomas.

As regards this clone: Its antigen is unidentified.

Germline V lookup: CDR1 KGHSH, CDR2 LQKENI. V lost 2 bases and J 0 bases, leaving 9 bases between the germline ends. The CDR3 has 15 residues. Regarding the study as a whole: Most shared enriched TCRB sequences were commonly generated ones.

Method: immunoSEQ multiplex PCR; TCRdb's copy keeps in-frame clones and lacks some. The sample lists roughly 56,000 clones, over 60% seen once, with 3.4% in the top ten. This clonotype originated in a person aged 30 to 40 with breast cancer. This chain joins TRBV18 and TRBJ2-3; maybe TRBD1 (6 bases). The sequenced material came from blood. The CDR3 DNA is TGTGCCAGCTCACCAGACAGGACTAGCACAGATACGCAGTATTTT. It specifies CASSPDRTSTDTQYF.